The clone carrying this T cell receptor (delta chain) has only a few counts. The data stem from a study of gamma-delta T cells after stem cell transplantation. Germline V lookup: CDR1 GEAIGNYY, CDR2 EKD. V dropped 3 bases and J dropped 2; count of bases not matched to a gene: 4. This CDR3 has 14 residues. TCRdb reran clone calling via CATT on the RT-PCR reads. The sample yields roughly 2,000 delta-chain clones, approximately 2% seen once. This rearrangement joins TRDV2 to TRDJ1; 8 nucleotides agree with TRDD3. Sequences were obtained from gamma-delta T cells. The receptor was derived from a human donor. It is not recorded whose cells these are; they may come from a transplant donor. The CDR3 sequence: CACDGLGGTDKLIF. CDR3 sequence (DNA): TGTGCCTGTGACGGACTGGGGGGTACCGATAAACTCATCTTT.